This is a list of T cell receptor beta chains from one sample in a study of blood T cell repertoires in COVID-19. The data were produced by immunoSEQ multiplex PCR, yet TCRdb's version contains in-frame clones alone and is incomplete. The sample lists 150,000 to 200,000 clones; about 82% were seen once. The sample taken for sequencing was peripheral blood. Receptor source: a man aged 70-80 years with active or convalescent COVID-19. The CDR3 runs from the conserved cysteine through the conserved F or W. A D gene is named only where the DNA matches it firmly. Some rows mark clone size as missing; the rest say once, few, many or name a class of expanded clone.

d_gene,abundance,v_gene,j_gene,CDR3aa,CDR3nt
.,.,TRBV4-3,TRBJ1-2,CASSQGMRQGGYGYTF,TGCGCCAGCAGCCAAGGGATGAGGCAGGGTGGCTATGGCTACACCTTC
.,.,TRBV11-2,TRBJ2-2,CASSPVRGPNTGELFF,TGTGCCAGCAGCCCCGTGCGGGGCCCGAACACCGGGGAGCTGTTTTTT
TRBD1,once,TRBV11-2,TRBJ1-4,CASGQGAISEKLFF,TGTGCCAGTGGACAGGGGGCGATATCGGAAAAACTGTTTTTT
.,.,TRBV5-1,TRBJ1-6,CASSLISSYNSPLHF,TGCGCCAGCAGCTTGATCAGTTCCTATAATTCACCCCTCCACTTT
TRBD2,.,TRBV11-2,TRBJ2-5,CASSSAGGQGLTQYF,TGTGCCAGCAGTTCCGCGGGGGGCCAGGGTCTTACCCAGTACTTC
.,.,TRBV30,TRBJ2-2,CAWSSGMAGELFF,TGTGCCTGGAGTTCGGGGATGGCCGGGGAGCTGTTTTTT
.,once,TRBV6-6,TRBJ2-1,CASTSSNEQFF,TGTGCCAGCACCTCCAGCAATGAGCAGTTCTTC
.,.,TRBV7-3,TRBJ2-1,CASSLIAQHSEQFF,TGTGCCAGCAGCTTAATCGCCCAGCACAGTGAGCAGTTCTTC
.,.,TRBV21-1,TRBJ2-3,CASSNQGFPDTQYF,TGTGCCAGCAGCAACCAGGGATTCCCAGATACGCAGTATTTT
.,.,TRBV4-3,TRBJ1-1,CASSQQRGSWDTEAFF,TGCGCCAGCAGCCAACAAAGGGGTTCATGGGACACTGAAGCTTTCTTT
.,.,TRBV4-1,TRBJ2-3,CASSQEEGRDTQYF,TGCGCCAGCAGCCAAGAGGAGGGCCGGGATACGCAGTATTTT
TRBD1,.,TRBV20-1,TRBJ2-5,CSADRGETQYF,TGCAGTGCAGACAGGGGGGAGACCCAGTACTTC
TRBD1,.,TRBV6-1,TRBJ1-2,CASSERDRALGGYTF,TGTGCCAGCAGTGAGCGGGACAGGGCCCTCGGAGGCTACACCTTC
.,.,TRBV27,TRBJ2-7,CASSTGQGGEQYF,TGTGCCAGCAGTACCGGACAGGGAGGGGAGCAGTACTTC
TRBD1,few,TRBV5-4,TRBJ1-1,CASSRDRASTEAFF,TGTGCCAGCAGCAGAGACAGGGCTTCGACTGAAGCTTTCTTT
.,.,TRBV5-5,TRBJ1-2,CASSLNAGDHYGYTF,TGTGCCAGCAGCTTAAACGCCGGGGATCACTATGGCTACACCTTC
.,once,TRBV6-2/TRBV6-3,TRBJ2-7,CASSYPSERGKSSYEQYF,TGTGCCAGCAGTTACCCTTCAGAAAGGGGGAAAAGCTCCTATGAGCAGTACTTC
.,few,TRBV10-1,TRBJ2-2,CASSSGFNTGELFF,TGCGCCAGCAGCTCAGGGTTCAACACCGGGGAGCTGTTTTTT
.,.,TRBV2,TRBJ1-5,CASSESHPEYSNQPQHF,TGTGCCAGCAGTGAAAGTCACCCCGAGTATAGCAATCAGCCCCAGCATTTT
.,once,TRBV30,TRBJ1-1,CAWSLGGQDEAFF,TGTGCCTGGAGCTTGGGAGGGCAGGATGAAGCTTTCTTT
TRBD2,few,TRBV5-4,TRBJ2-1,CASSLGGAVGEQFF,TGTGCCAGCAGTCTCGGGGGGGCGGTGGGTGAGCAGTTCTTC
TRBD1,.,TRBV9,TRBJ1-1,CASSLSGTGGQVNTEAFF,TGTGCCAGCAGCCTATCCGGGACAGGGGGTCAGGTGAACACTGAAGCTTTCTTT
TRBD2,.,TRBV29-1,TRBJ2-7,CSVGTSGGFHEQYF,TGCAGCGTTGGGACAAGCGGGGGCTTCCACGAGCAGTACTTC
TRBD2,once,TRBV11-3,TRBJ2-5,CASSSGTSGQETQYF,TGTGCCAGCAGCTCCGGGACTAGCGGCCAAGAGACCCAGTACTTC
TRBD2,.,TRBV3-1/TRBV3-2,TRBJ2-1,CASSRGLAGGHEQFF,TGTGCCAGCAGCCGAGGACTAGCGGGAGGCCACGAGCAGTTCTTC
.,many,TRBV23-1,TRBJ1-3,CASSQSSTGPITIYF,TGCGCCAGCAGTCAATCAAGCACAGGCCCTATAACCATATATTTT
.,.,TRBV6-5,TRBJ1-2,CASSYGRVSNYGYTF,TGTGCCAGCAGTTACGGGCGGGTGTCTAACTATGGCTACACCTTC
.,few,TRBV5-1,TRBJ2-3,CASSAESTDTQYF,TGCGCCAGCAGCGCAGAAAGCACAGATACGCAGTATTTT
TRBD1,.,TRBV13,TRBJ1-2,CASSPMDRGRFGYTF,TGTGCCAGCAGCCCTATGGACAGGGGGAGATTTGGCTACACCTTC
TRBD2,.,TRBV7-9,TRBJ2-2,CASSQHRDYNTGELFF,TGTGCCAGCAGCCAACACCGGGACTATAACACCGGGGAGCTGTTTTTT
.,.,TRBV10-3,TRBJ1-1,CAISESSGGAAFF,TGTGCCATCAGTGAGTCGAGTGGGGGGGCGGCTTTCTTT